A single sample gave rise to the 25 T cell receptor beta chains below, sequenced in a study of blood T cell repertoires in COVID-19. Measured with immunoSEQ multiplex PCR; TCRdb has only the in-frame clones, and not every one. Seen here are some 670,000 clones, 70% to 90% observed once, and the top ten hold about 0.24%. Material: peripheral blood. The receptors shown here come from a young woman with acute or convalescent COVID-19.

J is TRBJ2-2 and V is TRBV19; D perhaps matches TRBD2 (5 bases). The germline V and J ends were trimmed by 4 bases and 7 bases, with 7 bases remaining between them. Germline loops: CDR1 LNHDA, CDR2 SQIVND (reference sequence). CDR3 length: 12 amino acids. CDR3 loop: CASSTRDGELFF. DNA for the CDR3: TGTGCCAGTAGTACCCGGGACGGGGAGCTGTTTTTT.

Notes on this clone: The sample holds other DNA sequences that translate to the same CDR3. The rearrangement links TRBV5-1 to TRBJ1-1, with TRBD1 as a possible D gene (6 bases). The CDR3 has 13 amino acids. V was shortened by 0 bases and J by 8 bases, with 11 bases between the two germline ends. CDR1 is SGHRS and CDR2 is YFSETQ in the germline V gene. CDR3 region: CASSLGRTAEAFF. The CDR3 DNA reads as TGCGCCAGCAGCTTGGGAAGGACAGCCGAAGCTTTCTTT. Supplemented by reference TRBV5-1 and TRBJ1-1, the full variable domain reads KAGVTQTPRYLIKTRGQQVTLSCSPISGHRSVSWYQQTPGQGLQFLFEYFSETQRNKGNFPGRFSGRQFSNSRSEMNVSTLELGDSALYLCASSLGRTAEAFFGQGTRLTVV.

This clone was detected once. The gene calls are TRBV29-1 and TRBJ2-7; 9 nucleotides agree with TRBD1. Trimming took 5 bases from V and 0 from J; bases not matched to a gene: 5. Germline V CDR1 and CDR2: SQVTM, ANQGSEA. The CDR3 loop spans 14 amino acids. The CDR3 region is CSVLGTGSSYEQYF. The CDR3 bases are TGCAGCGTTCTGGGGACAGGGAGCTCCTACGAGCAGTACTTC.

Of note for this clone: The sample carries other DNA sequences with the same CDR3. V gene TRBV12-3 or TRBV12-4 combines with J gene TRBJ2-2; D is unresolved. The CDR3 is 13 residues long. V was trimmed by 2 bases and J by 5 bases, leaving 6 bases between them. The CDR3 here is CASSLSSTGELFF. In DNA form, the CDR3 reads TGTGCCAGCAGTTTATCCTCTACCGGGGAGCTGTTTTTT.

The rearrangement joins TRBV3-1 (or the pseudogene TRBV3-2) to TRBJ2-5; D remains ambiguous. This CDR3 is built from 12 residues. Trimming cost V 4 bases and J 9 bases, with 12 bases left between them. Germline values: CDR1 LGHDT, CDR2 YNNKEL (reference sequence). The CDR3 spells CASSRHDSAQYF. In DNA, the CDR3 is TGTGCCAGCAGCCGACACGATTCGGCCCAGTACTTC.

The J gene is TRBJ1-1, the V gene TRBV4-1; 9 bases match TRBD1. There are 14 residues in the CDR3. With 5 bases clipped from V and 5 bases from J, the junction kept 6 bases outside the gene matches. In germline, CDR1 is MGHRA, CDR2 YSYEKL. As DNA, the CDR3 is TGCGCCAGCAGCTGGGGACAGGGAGAAACTGAAGCTTTCTTT. Encoded protein: CASSWGQGETEAFF.

The V gene is TRBV5-1, the J gene TRBJ2-2; 7 nucleotides line up with TRBD1. Germline trimming cut 4 bases from V and 2 bases from J; bases unmatched to any gene: 8. CDR1 and CDR2 from the germline V gene are SGHRS and YFSETQ. The CDR3 totals 16 residues. The CDR3 sequence is CASSMDRFFNTGELFF. CDR3 nucleotide sequence: TGCGCCAGCAGCATGGACAGGTTCTTTAACACCGGGGAGCTGTTTTTT.

This chain uses TRBV6-6 with TRBJ1-1, with 10 bases identical to TRBD1. The CDR3 contains 15 residues. After removal of 4 bases from V and 6 bases from J, the junction contained 8 bases not matched to a gene. Germline V lookup: CDR1 MNHNY, CDR2 SVGAGI (reference sequence). The DNA for the CDR3 is TGTGCCAGCAGTTCCCCGGGACAGGGGAGGCCTGAAGCTTTCTTT. Translation gives CASSSPGQGRPEAFF.

The chain couples TRBV30 to TRBJ1-1, with D unclear. There are 12 residues in the CDR3. In germline, CDR1 is GTSNPN, CDR2 SVGIG (reference sequence). Trimming took 0 bases from V and 3 from J, leaving 5 bases between them. The CDR3 DNA is TGTGCCTGGAGTGTACTATACACTGAAGCTTTCTTT. Protein product: CAWSVLYTEAFF.

The V gene is TRBV5-1, the J gene TRBJ2-5; D may be TRBD1 (6 bases). Trimming shortened V by 2 bases and J by 5 bases, and 13 bases separated the two germline ends. Germline V gene sequence: CDR1 SGHRS, CDR2 YFSETQ. This CDR3 spans 14 amino acids. The CDR3 loop is CASSFTGPGETQYF. As DNA, the CDR3 is TGCGCCAGCAGCTTCACAGGGCCCGGGGAGACCCAGTACTTC.

This rearrangement joins TRBV19 to TRBJ2-2; tentative D call: TRBD2 (6 bases). CDR3 size: 14 residues. Germline assignment: CDR1 LNHDA and CDR2 SQIVND (reference sequence). Trimming took 4 bases from V and 5 from J, leaving 11 bases between them. This CDR3 reads CASSTTAGTGELFF. CDR3 nucleotide sequence: TGTGCCAGTAGTACCACTGCGGGGACCGGGGAGCTGTTTTTT. Complete variable domain (other parts from reference TRBV19 and TRBJ2-2): DGGITQSPKYLFRKEGQNVTLSCEQNLNHDAMYWYRQDPGQGLRLIYYSQIVNDFQKGDIAEGYSVSREKKESFPLTVTSAQKNPTAFYLCASSTTAGTGELFFGEGSRLTVL.

This rearrangement joins TRBV2 to TRBJ1-6; D uncertain. This CDR3 region has 17 residues. V was shortened by 0 bases and J by 6 bases, with 15 bases between the two germline ends. Looked up from germline, CDR1 is SNHLY and CDR2 is FYNNEI. CDR3 in DNA: TGTGCCAGCAGTGAAGCGCTTTCGGGGAACCCTAATTCACCCCTCCACTTT. This translates into CASSEALSGNPNSPLHF.

As to this clone: Additional DNA sequences in this sample encode the identical CDR3. The chain recombines TRBV9 with TRBJ2-7; D gene ambiguous. CDR3 length: 14 residues. Germline V gene sequence: CDR1 SGDLS, CDR2 YYNGEE. Trimming shortened V by 0 bases and J by 2 bases, and 9 bases separated the two germline ends. The chain's CDR3 is CASSVGTEAYEQYF. As DNA, the CDR3 is TGTGCCAGCAGCGTAGGAACAGAAGCCTACGAGCAGTACTTC.

V and J are TRBV30 and TRBJ1-2; D unclear. CDR3 size: 13 residues. The V end lost 7 bases, the J end lost 4 bases, and 16 bases lay between the germline ends. Per germline, CDR1 GTSNPN and CDR2 SVGIG (reference sequence). CDR3 sequence (DNA): TGTGCCTCAATCCGGGTCCCCATCTATGGCTACACCTTC. Translation gives CASIRVPIYGYTF.

The V gene is TRBV2, the J gene TRBJ2-7; D might be TRBD2 (5 bases). The CDR3 runs 13 residues. Trimming took 7 bases from V and 1 from J, leaving 11 bases between them. Germline CDR1 reads SNHLY; CDR2 reads FYNNEI. This CDR3 reads CASTRTGSYEQYF. DNA for the CDR3: TGTGCCAGCACTCGGACTGGGTCCTACGAGCAGTACTTC.

In this sample, this clone turned up a few times. The V call is TRBV7-9, the J call TRBJ1-1; D perhaps matches TRBD1 (6 bases). V was cut by 4 bases and J by 0 bases, with 12 bases left in between. CDR1 is SEHNR, CDR2 FQNEAQ, per germline (reference sequence). CDR3 length: 15 amino acids. The CDR3 loop reads CASSSNRALNTEAFF. In DNA form, the CDR3 reads TGTGCCAGCAGCTCGAACAGGGCATTGAACACTGAAGCTTTCTTT.

This clone was detected only once. The chain has TRBV9 and TRBJ1-2; D unclear. The CDR3 runs to 13 residues. Germline loops: CDR1 SGDLS, CDR2 YYNGEE. The V end lost 1 base, the J end lost 4 bases, and 8 bases lay between the germline ends. The CDR3 is CASSVLQFYGYTF. The CDR3, as DNA: TGTGCCAGCAGCGTATTACAATTCTATGGCTACACCTTC.

This rearrangement joins TRBV9 to TRBJ1-6, with no clear D. This CDR3 spans 16 amino acids. Germline CDR1 and CDR2: SGDLS and YYNGEE. V shed 0 bases and J shed 9 bases, with 16 bases lying between them. Here the CDR3 DNA reads TGTGCCAGCAGCGTAGACTTGGAAACGGGATCTTCACCCCTCCACTTT. Translating it yields CASSVDLETGSSPLHF. Looking up the rest from reference TRBV9 and TRBJ1-6 gives the full variable domain: DSGVTQTPKHLITATGQRVTLRCSPRSGDLSVYWYQQSLDQGLQFLIQYYNGEERAKGNILERFSAQQFPDLHSELNLSSLELGDSALYFCASSVDLETGSSPLHFGNGTRLTVT.

This sequence joins TRBV5-1 and TRBJ2-1; D ambiguous. V was trimmed by 6 bases and J by 9 bases, leaving 10 bases between them. Germline loops: CDR1 SGHRS, CDR2 YFSETQ. This CDR3 comprises 11 residues. The CDR3 region is CASIISGEQFF. CDR3 bases: TGCGCCAGCATTATTTCGGGTGAGCAGTTCTTC.

J is TRBJ1-2 and V is TRBV5-6; 11 bases map to TRBD1. Germline CDR1 reads SGHDT; CDR2 reads YYEEEE. The V gene end was trimmed by 4 bases and the J gene end by 7 bases; junction bases not matched to a gene: 9. The CDR3 has 15 residues. This chain's CDR3 is CASSHLPGQGGGYTF. The CDR3 DNA reads as TGTGCCAGCAGCCACCTTCCGGGACAGGGGGGTGGCTACACCTTC.

The rearrangement links TRBV7-7 to TRBJ2-1, with 11 bases identical to TRBD2. Germline CDR1 SSHAT, CDR2 FNYEAQ (reference sequence). The CDR3 length is 22 residues. V was pared by 5 bases and J by 2 bases, with 23 bases of the junction left unmatched. CDR3 amino acids: CASSPIPDPGLAVRLTYNEQFF. The CDR3 DNA follows: TGTGCCAGCAGCCCAATCCCGGACCCGGGACTAGCGGTTCGTTTAACCTACAATGAGCAGTTCTTC.

This chain connects TRBV30 to TRBJ1-2; a weak D match, TRBD1 (6 bases). This CDR3 is built from 17 residues. Germline V lookup: CDR1 GTSNPN, CDR2 SVGIG (reference sequence). V was cut by 0 bases and J by 2 bases, with 19 bases left in between. CDR3 DNA: TGTGCCTGGAGTGTCTATTCGTCCGGCAGGGGAAACTATGGCTACACCTTC. This codes for CAWSVYSSGRGNYGYTF. The variable domain in full, with the rest retrieved from reference TRBV30 and TRBJ1-2, is SQTIHQWPATLVQPVGSPLSLECTVEGTSNPNLYWYRQAAGRGLQLLFYSVGIGQISSEVPQNLSASRPQDRQFILSSKKLLLSDSGFYLCAWSVYSSGRGNYGYTFGSGTRLTVV.

The rearrangement links TRBV4-2 to TRBJ1-2; 7 nucleotides line up with TRBD1. Trimming at V came to 0 bases and at J to 6 bases, leaving 4 bases not matched to a gene. The CDR3 has 14 amino acids. Germline V CDR1 and CDR2: LGHNA, YNFKEQ. Here the CDR3 reads CASSQDQGVDGYTF. The CDR3, as DNA: TGTGCCAGCAGCCAAGATCAGGGGGTTGATGGCTACACCTTC.

This chain links TRBV30 with TRBJ2-6; 11 bases are shared with TRBD1. CDR3 length: 15 residues. The germline CDR1 and CDR2 sequences are GTSNPN and SVGIG (reference sequence). Trimming removed 5 bases from V and 4 bases from J; junction bases left unmatched: 4. CDR3 nucleotides: TGTGCCTGGGGACAGGGGGCGCTCGGGGCCAACGTCCTGACTTTC. It is translated as CAWGQGALGANVLTF.

CDR3 sequence reads: CASTIRTGIFGELFF. The CDR3 DNA reads TGTGCCAGTACAATCCGGACAGGGATTTTCGGGGAGCTGTTTTTT. The chain combines TRBV19 with TRBJ2-2; 8 nucleotides line up with TRBD1. The CDR3 spans 15 residues. The V segment lost 7 bases and the J segment 7 bases; nucleotides outside the gene matches: 11. Germline assignment: CDR1 LNHDA and CDR2 SQIVND (reference sequence).